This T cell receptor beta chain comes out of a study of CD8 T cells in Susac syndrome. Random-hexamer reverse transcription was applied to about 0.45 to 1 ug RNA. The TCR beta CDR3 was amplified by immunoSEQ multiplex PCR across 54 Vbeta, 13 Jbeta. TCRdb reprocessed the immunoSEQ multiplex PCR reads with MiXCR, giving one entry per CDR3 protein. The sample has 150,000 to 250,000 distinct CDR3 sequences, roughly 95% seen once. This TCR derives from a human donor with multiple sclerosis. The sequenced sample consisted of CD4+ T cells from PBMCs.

The CDR3 loop is CSVGDNTDTQYF. CDR3 bases: TGCAGCGTAGGGGACAACACAGATACGCAGTATTTT. The chain combines TRBV29-1 with TRBJ2-3, with D possibly TRBD1 on 6 matching bases. The CDR3 length is 12 residues. The V and J ends lost 6 bases and 2 bases respectively, with 9 bases between them. Germline V gene sequence: CDR1 SQVTM, CDR2 ANQGSEA.